Listed below are T cell receptor beta chains from one sample, sequenced in a study of CD4+ T cells in melanoma. Using immunoSEQ multiplex PCR, the repertoire was profiled, and TCRdb retains in-frame clones only, with some absent. The sample shows around 100,000 clones, approximately 92% of them seen only once. The sequenced sample was peripheral blood. The receptors shown here come from a human donor with melanoma. Both conserved end residues are trimmed from each CDR3.

j_call	v_call	cdr3_aa
TRBJ1-3	TRBV28	ASPPKRGFGNTIY
TRBJ2-1	TRBV20-1	SAKTGNEQF
TRBJ1-5	TRBV27	ASSSSHQPQH
TRBJ2-1	TRBV6-4	ASSERRVGQNNEQF
TRBJ2-7	TRBV10-3	AIKGQDPYEQY
TRBJ1-1	TRBV4-1	ASQGPFKNTEAF
TRBJ1-5	TRBV2	ASSDRFQPQH
TRBJ2-1	TRBV4-3	ASSQSTNEQF
TRBJ2-7	TRBV18	ASSPQRLAGIGEQY
TRBJ1-2	TRBV19	ASSIEKGTGGYT
TRBJ2-7	TRBV18	ASSPPSGRASKQY
TRBJ2-4	TRBV4-3	ASSHIAGEANIQY
TRBJ1-5	TRBV18	ASSLKVDRPQH
TRBJ2-1	TRBV18	ASSLTSGSINEQF